Following are 5 T cell receptor beta chains from one sample sequenced in a study of blood T cell repertoires in COVID-19. TCRdb keeps only in-frame clones here, not all; method: immunoSEQ multiplex PCR. The table includes about 170,000 clones, around 80% detected once. The sequenced sample consisted of peripheral blood. All receptors derive from a woman in her 70s with COVID-19, enrolled during active disease.

The J gene is TRBJ1-2, the V gene TRBV28; D ambiguous. This CDR3 contains 14 residues. Germline CDR1 MDHEN, CDR2 SYDVKM. The V and J ends lost 5 bases and 2 bases respectively, with 12 bases between them. As DNA, the CDR3 is TGTGCCAGCAGTGCTCCGACGGGGAACTATGGCTACACCTTC. It encodes CASSAPTGNYGYTF.

V is TRBV28 and J is TRBJ1-4, with D maybe TRBD1 (5 bases). CDR3 size: 13 residues. V lost 2 bases, J lost 7 bases, and 8 bases lay in between. Germline V gene lookup returns CDR1 MDHEN and CDR2 SYDVKM. The CDR3 DNA is TGTGCCAGCAGTTTAAAGGGGCCTGAAAAACTGTTTTTT. This codes for CASSLKGPEKLFF.

CDR3 DNA sequence: TGTGCCAGCAGTTACGGCAGGGTCTCACCCCTCCACTTT. Amino acids: CASSYGRVSPLHF. The chain uses TRBV6-5 and TRBJ1-6; a possible D gene is TRBD1 (5 bases). V was trimmed by 2 bases and J by 10 bases, leaving 9 bases between them. Germline-derived CDR1 and CDR2 are MNHEY and SVGAGI. The CDR3 runs 13 residues.

The rearrangement links TRBV7-2 to TRBJ2-1, with TRBD1 identical over 9 bases. The J segment lost 5 bases and the V segment lost 3 bases, leaving 11 bases of the junction unmatched. The CDR3 has 17 residues. From germline, CDR1 is SGHTA and CDR2 FQGNSA. CDR3 nucleotide sequence: TGTGCCAGCAGCTTTCGTCCCGGGACAGGGCACCACAATGAGCAGTTCTTC. Its protein product is CASSFRPGTGHHNEQFF.

The CDR3 protein is CASSEPGWVGETQYF. The CDR3 DNA reads TGTGCCAGCAGTGAACCCGGGTGGGTAGGAGAGACCCAGTACTTC. This chain links TRBV6-1 with TRBJ2-5, with D unclear. Germline V gives CDR1 MNHNS, CDR2 SASEGT. The CDR3 runs to 15 residues. V dropped 2 bases and J dropped 4 bases, with 14 bases sitting between them.